The table lists the clone carrying this TCR beta chain with a few counts. The antigen is unknown. Only in-frame clones appear in the TCRdb table, and some are missing; sequencing was by immunoSEQ multiplex PCR. The sample has around 62,000 clones, approximately 90% seen once; the top ten hold roughly an eighth. Deletions cut 4 bases from V and 6 bases from J, with 6 bases between. CDR3 length equals 11 residues. Germline V CDR1 and CDR2: SGHTA, FQGNSA. The sample belongs to a study of OX40 agonist ivuxolimab in advanced cancers. Study-wide background: Ivuxolimab was delivered to patients intravenously every 2 weeks at doses spanning 0.01 to 10 mg/kg. Study-wide results and caveats: Some nonresponders likewise displayed low normalized T-cell clonal expansion.

The sample was CD4+ or CD8+ T cells sorted from blood, taken in a trial of the OX40 agonist ivuxolimab. This sequence was found in an adult with an advanced solid tumor such as melanoma, head and neck, liver or kidney cancer. This chain links TRBV7-2 with TRBJ1-1; D call uncertain. CDR3 DNA: TGTGCCAGCAGCTGGAGGGCTGAAGCTTTCTTT. Protein: CASSWRAEAFF.